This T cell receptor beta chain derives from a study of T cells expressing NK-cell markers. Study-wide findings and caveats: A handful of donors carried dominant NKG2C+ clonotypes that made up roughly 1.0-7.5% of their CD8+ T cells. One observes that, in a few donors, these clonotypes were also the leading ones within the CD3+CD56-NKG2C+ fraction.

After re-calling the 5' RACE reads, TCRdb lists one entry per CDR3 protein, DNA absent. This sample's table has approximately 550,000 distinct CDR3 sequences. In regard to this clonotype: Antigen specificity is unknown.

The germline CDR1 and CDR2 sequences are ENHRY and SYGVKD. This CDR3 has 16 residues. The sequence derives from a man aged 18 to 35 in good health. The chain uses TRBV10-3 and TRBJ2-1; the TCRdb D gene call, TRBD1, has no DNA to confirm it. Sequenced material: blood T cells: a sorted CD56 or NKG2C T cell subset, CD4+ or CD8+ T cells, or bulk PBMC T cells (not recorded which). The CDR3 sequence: CAISDSGIQRYNEQFF.